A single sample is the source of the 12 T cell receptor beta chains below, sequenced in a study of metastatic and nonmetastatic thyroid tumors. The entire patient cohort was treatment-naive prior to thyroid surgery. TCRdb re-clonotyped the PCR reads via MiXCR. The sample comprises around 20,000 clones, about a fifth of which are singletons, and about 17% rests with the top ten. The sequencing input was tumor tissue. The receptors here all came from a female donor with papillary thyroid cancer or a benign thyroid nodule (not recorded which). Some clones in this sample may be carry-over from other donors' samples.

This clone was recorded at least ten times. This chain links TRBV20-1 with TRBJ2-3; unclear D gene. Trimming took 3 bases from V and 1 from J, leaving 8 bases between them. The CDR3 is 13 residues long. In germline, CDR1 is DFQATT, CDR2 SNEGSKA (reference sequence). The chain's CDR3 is CSASVKRTDTQYF. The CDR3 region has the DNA TGCAGTGCTAGCGTGAAACGCACAGATACGCAGTATTTT.

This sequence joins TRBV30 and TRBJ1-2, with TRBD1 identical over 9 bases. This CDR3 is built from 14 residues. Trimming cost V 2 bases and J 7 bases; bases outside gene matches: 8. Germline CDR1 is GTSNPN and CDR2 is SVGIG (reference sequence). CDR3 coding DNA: TGTGCCTGGAGTATACAGGGGGCGAAGTCTGGCTACACCTTC. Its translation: CAWSIQGAKSGYTF.

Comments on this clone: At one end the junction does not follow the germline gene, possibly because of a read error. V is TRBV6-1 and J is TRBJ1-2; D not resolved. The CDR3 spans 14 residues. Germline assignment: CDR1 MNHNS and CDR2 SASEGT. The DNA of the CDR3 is TGTGCCAGTATCCCCCCCTCCGGGATCTATTGCTACACCTTC. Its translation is CASIPPSGIYCYTF.

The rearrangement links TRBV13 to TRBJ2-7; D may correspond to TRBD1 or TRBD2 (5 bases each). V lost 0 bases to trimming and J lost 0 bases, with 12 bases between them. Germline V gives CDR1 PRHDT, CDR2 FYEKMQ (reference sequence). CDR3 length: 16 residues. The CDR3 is CASSLGVGRRSYEQYF. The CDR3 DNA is TGTGCCAGCAGCTTAGGAGTGGGACGGCGCTCCTACGAGCAGTACTTC.

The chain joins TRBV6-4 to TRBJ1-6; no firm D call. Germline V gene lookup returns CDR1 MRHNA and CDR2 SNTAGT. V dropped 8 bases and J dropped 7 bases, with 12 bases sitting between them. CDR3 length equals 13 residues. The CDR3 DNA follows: TGTGCCAGCTTCCGGGAGACAAATTCACCCCTCCACTTT. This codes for CASFRETNSPLHF.

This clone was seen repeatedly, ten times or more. The CDR3 DNA follows: TGTGCCTGGAGTTTAACGGGTGGCGCAACAAGCACAGATACGCAGTATTTT. Translated: CAWSLTGGATSTDTQYF. V and J are TRBV30 and TRBJ2-3, with D uncertain. Germline V gene data show CDR1 as GTSNPN and CDR2 as SVGIG (reference sequence). The germline V and J ends were trimmed by 2 bases and 0 bases, with 18 bases remaining between them. The CDR3 runs to 17 residues.

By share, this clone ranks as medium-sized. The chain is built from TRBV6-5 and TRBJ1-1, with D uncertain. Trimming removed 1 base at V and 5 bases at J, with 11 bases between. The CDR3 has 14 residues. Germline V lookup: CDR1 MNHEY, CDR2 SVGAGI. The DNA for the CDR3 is TGTGCCAGCAGTTACTTATCCAGCGGGACTGAAGCTTTCTTT. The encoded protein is CASSYLSSGTEAFF.

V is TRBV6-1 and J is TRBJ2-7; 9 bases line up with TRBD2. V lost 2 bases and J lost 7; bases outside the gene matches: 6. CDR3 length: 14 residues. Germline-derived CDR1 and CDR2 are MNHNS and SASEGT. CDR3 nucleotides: TGTGCCAGCAGTGAACAGGCGGGGGGGCTTGAGCAGTACTTC. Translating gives CASSEQAGGLEQYF.

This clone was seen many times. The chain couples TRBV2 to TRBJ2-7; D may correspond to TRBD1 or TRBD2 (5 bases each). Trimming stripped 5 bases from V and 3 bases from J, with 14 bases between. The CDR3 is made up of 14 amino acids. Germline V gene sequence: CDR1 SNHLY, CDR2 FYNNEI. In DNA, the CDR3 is TGTGCCAGCAGTCCCCCGAGGGGTTACTACGAGCAGTACTTC. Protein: CASSPPRGYYEQYF.

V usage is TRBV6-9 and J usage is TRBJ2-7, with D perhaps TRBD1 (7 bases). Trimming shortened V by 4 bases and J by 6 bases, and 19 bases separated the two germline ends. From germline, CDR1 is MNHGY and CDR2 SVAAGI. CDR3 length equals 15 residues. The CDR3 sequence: CASSFQGGGPSEQYF. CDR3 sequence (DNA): TGTGCCAGCAGTTTTCAAGGAGGGGGCCCAAGCGAGCAGTACTTC.

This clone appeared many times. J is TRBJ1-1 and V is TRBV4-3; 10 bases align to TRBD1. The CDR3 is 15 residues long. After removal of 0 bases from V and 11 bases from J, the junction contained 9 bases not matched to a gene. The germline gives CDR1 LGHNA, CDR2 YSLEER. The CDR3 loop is CASSQDPGQGGMAFF. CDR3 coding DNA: TGCGCCAGCAGCCAAGACCCAGGACAGGGGGGAATGGCTTTCTTT.

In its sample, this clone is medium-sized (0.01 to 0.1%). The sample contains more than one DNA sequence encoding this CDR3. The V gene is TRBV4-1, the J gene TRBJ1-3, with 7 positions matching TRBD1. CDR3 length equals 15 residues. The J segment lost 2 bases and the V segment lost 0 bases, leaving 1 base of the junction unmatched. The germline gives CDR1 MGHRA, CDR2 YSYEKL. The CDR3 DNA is TGCGCCAGCAGCCAAGAAGACAGGGCTGGAAACACCATATATTTT. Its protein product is CASSQEDRAGNTIYF.